This passage covers 31 T cell receptor beta chains from one sample sequenced in a study of tumour-infiltrating T cells in Burkitt lymphoma. Method: immunoSEQ multiplex PCR; TCRdb's copy keeps in-frame clones and lacks some. The sample lists approximately 14,000 clones, over 75% occurring once. Sample: tumor tissue. All receptors come from a human donor with diffuse large B-cell lymphoma.

Written as DNA, the CDR3 is TGCAGTGCTAGCCACAATGAGCAGTTCTTC. Residues: CSASHNEQFF. This rearrangement joins TRBV20-1 to TRBJ2-1, with D uncertain. The CDR3 length is 10 residues. V lost 3 bases and J 5 bases, leaving 2 bases between the germline ends. Germline V CDR1 and CDR2: DFQATT, SNEGSKA (reference sequence).

The chain recombines TRBV11-2 with TRBJ2-5, with TRBD2 matching 7 bases. The germline gives CDR1 SGHAT, CDR2 FQNNGV. With V trimmed by 0 bases and J by 2 bases, 6 bases remained unmatched. The CDR3 totals 16 residues. The CDR3 nucleotides read TGTGCCAGCAGCTTAGAAGGCCTAGCGGATCAAGAGACCCAGTACTTC. Translated: CASSLEGLADQETQYF. The whole variable domain, remainder taken from reference TRBV11-2 and TRBJ2-5, is EAGVAQSPRYKIIEKRQSVAFWCNPISGHATLYWYQQILGQGPKLLIQFQNNGVVDDSQLPKDRFSAERLKGVDSTLKIQPAKLEDSAVYLCASSLEGLADQETQYFGPGTRLLVL.

This chain uses TRBV6-5 with TRBJ2-6; D is possibly TRBD1 (5 bases). Germline lookup yields CDR1 MNHEY and CDR2 SVGAGI. The CDR3 spans 15 residues. Trimming stripped 10 bases from V and 4 bases from J, with 17 bases between. CDR3 sequence: CATRRGGYGANVLTF. As DNA, the CDR3 is TGTGCCACGAGAAGGGGTGGATACGGGGCCAACGTCCTGACTTTC.

In DNA, the CDR3 is TGTGCTAGTGGTTTGGTACGCGACAGCCGAAGCACAGATACGCAGTATTTT. It yields the protein CASGLVRDSRSTDTQYF. The chain recombines TRBV12-5 with TRBJ2-3, with a possible D match to TRBD1 (5 bases). The V end was cut by 0 bases, the J end by 0 bases, with 13 bases between. The length of the CDR3 is 17 residues. CDR1 and CDR2 from the germline V gene are LGHNT and FRNRAP.

This clone was found a few times. The chain has TRBV7-9 and TRBJ1-2, with 8 bases identical to TRBD1. This CDR3 region has 14 residues. V lost 1 base, J lost 6 bases, and 4 bases stayed unmatched. Germline V gene sequence: CDR1 SEHNR, CDR2 FQNEAQ (reference sequence). CDR3 loop: CASSLGTGLDGYTF. CDR3 sequence (DNA): TGTGCCAGCAGCTTAGGGACAGGGCTGGATGGCTACACCTTC. The variable domain in full, with the rest retrieved from reference TRBV7-9 and TRBJ1-2, is DTGVSQNPRHKITKRGQNVTFRCDPISEHNRLYWYRQTLGQGPEFLTYFQNEAQLEKSRLLSDRFSAERPKGSFSTLEIQRTEQGDSAMYLCASSLGTGLDGYTFGSGTRLTVV.

The count of this clone is one. The genes are TRBV18 and TRBJ2-3; D is ambiguous. This CDR3 is 12 amino acids long. Trimming shortened V by 8 bases and J by 1 base, and 7 bases separated the two germline ends. The V gene's germline CDR1 is KGHSH and CDR2 LQKENI. The CDR3 spells CASRAGTDTQYF. CDR3 DNA: TGTGCCAGCAGGGCGGGCACAGATACGCAGTATTTT. Variable domain in full (rest from reference TRBV18 and TRBJ2-3): NAGVMQNPRHLVRRRGQEARLRCSPMKGHSHVYWYRQLPEEGLKFMVYLQKENIIDESGMPKERFSAEFPKEGPSILRIQQVVRGDSAAYFCASRAGTDTQYFGPGTRLTVL.

CDR3 coding DNA: TGTGCCAGCAGTGTCGACAGGGGCCTGGATACAGAGACCCAGTACTTC. Translated: CASSVDRGLDTETQYF. This chain joins TRBV27 and TRBJ2-5, with 8 bases aligning to TRBD1. The CDR3 totals 16 residues. Germline CDR1 reads MNHEY; CDR2 reads SMNVEV (reference sequence). Trimming removed 5 bases from V and 4 bases from J; junction bases left unmatched: 12.

J is TRBJ1-2 and V is TRBV5-6; D not certain. The germline gives CDR1 SGHDT, CDR2 YYEEEE. V shed 0 bases and J shed 11 bases, with 8 bases lying between them. The CDR3 has 11 residues. CDR3 DNA sequence: TGTGCCAGCAGCTTGGCTTTAGGGTACACCTTC. The encoded protein is CASSLALGYTF.

This chain joins TRBV27 and TRBJ2-1; tentatively, D is TRBD2 (5 bases). This CDR3 has 15 amino acids. The germline V gene encodes CDR1 MNHEY and CDR2 SMNVEV (reference sequence). Trimming removed 1 base from V and 7 bases from J, with 14 bases in between. The CDR3 region is CASSLYFTGNNEQFF. DNA of the CDR3: TGTGCCAGCAGTTTATATTTTACGGGGAATAATGAGCAGTTCTTC.

This chain links TRBV7-2 with TRBJ2-7; D gene uncertain. This CDR3 is built from 14 residues. V gave up 2 bases and J gave up 2 bases, with 10 bases separating them. CDR1 is SGHTA, CDR2 FQGNSA, per germline. The CDR3 bases are TGTGCCAGCAGCTTATATCCGGGCCCCTACGAGCAGTACTTC. The encoded protein is CASSLYPGPYEQYF.

The rearrangement links TRBV9 to TRBJ2-1; 8 nucleotides agree with TRBD2. From germline, CDR1 is SGDLS and CDR2 YYNGEE. This CDR3 is 15 amino acids long. Losses at the gene ends were 4 bases for V and 4 bases for J; bases not matched to a gene: 7. The CDR3 here is CASSPPQRGYNEQFF. In DNA form, the CDR3 reads TGTGCCAGCAGCCCACCGCAGCGGGGGTACAATGAGCAGTTCTTC. The entire variable domain, with the rest obtained from reference TRBV9 and TRBJ2-1, is as follows: DSGVTQTPKHLITATGQRVTLRCSPRSGDLSVYWYQQSLDQGLQFLIQYYNGEERAKGNILERFSAQQFPDLHSELNLSSLELGDSALYFCASSPPQRGYNEQFFGPGTRLTVL.

The V gene is TRBV5-1, the J gene TRBJ2-3; TRBD2 agrees at 10 bases. This CDR3 comprises 16 residues. Germline values: CDR1 SGHRS, CDR2 YFSETQ. V dropped 0 bases and J dropped 4; count of bases not matched to a gene: 5. The CDR3 DNA reads TGCGCCAGCAGCTTGGAAGCGGGGGGGATCGCAGATACGCAGTATTTT. Translated, it gives CASSLEAGGIADTQYF.

V and J are TRBV5-6 and TRBJ2-4, with D possibly matching TRBD2 (6 bases). Looked up from germline, CDR1 is SGHDT and CDR2 is YYEEEE. The V end was cut by 4 bases, the J end by 0 bases, with 14 bases between. This CDR3 comprises 16 residues. The CDR3 nucleotides read TGTGCCAGCAGCCTGGAGGGAGAATTAGCCAAAAACATTCAGTACTTC. It yields the protein CASSLEGELAKNIQYF. The entire variable domain, with the rest obtained from reference TRBV5-6 and TRBJ2-4, is as follows: DAGVTQSPTHLIKTRGQQVTLRCSPKSGHDTVSWYQQALGQGPQFIFQYYEEEERQRGNFPDRFSGHQFPNYSSELNVNALLLGDSALYLCASSLEGELAKNIQYFGAGTRLSVL.

V usage is TRBV27 and J usage is TRBJ2-1; D might be TRBD1 or TRBD2, each matching 6 bases. The germline V and J ends were trimmed by 2 bases and 8 bases, with 10 bases remaining between them. CDR3 length: 13 residues. Germline-derived CDR1 and CDR2 are MNHEY and SMNVEV (reference sequence). The DNA for the CDR3 is TGTGCCAGCAGTTTAACTAGGGGGGATGAGCAGTTCTTC. It encodes CASSLTRGDEQFF.

The V and J genes are TRBV9 and TRBJ2-1; D gene uncertain. The germline V gene has CDR1 SGDLS and CDR2 YYNGEE. The V end lost 0 bases, the J end lost 5 bases, and 6 bases lay between the germline ends. The CDR3 extends over 13 amino acids. CDR3 nucleotide sequence: TGTGCCAGCAGCGTAGAATTCGACAATGAGCAGTTCTTC. This codes for CASSVEFDNEQFF.

The chain employs TRBV2 and TRBJ1-2, with a weak D call TRBD1 (5 bases). Trimming shortened V by 6 bases and J by 8 bases, and 13 bases separated the two germline ends. CDR1 is SNHLY, CDR2 FYNNEI, per germline. This CDR3 contains 12 residues. CDR3: CASSPTGVGYTF. The DNA of the CDR3 is TGTGCCAGCAGCCCCACGGGGGTCGGCTACACCTTC.

V and J are TRBV7-2 and TRBJ2-3; D call uncertain. Germline CDR1 SGHTA, CDR2 FQGNSA. This CDR3 spans 15 amino acids. Trimming removed 1 base at V and 0 bases at J, with 8 bases between. This chain's CDR3 is CASSLGEASTDTQYF. The CDR3, as DNA: TGTGCCAGCAGCTTAGGGGAAGCTAGCACAGATACGCAGTATTTT.

The gene calls are TRBV9 and TRBJ1-1; 9 bases fit TRBD1. Germline V gives CDR1 SGDLS, CDR2 YYNGEE. V shed 0 bases, J shed 4 bases, and the junction held 10 bases outside the gene matches. The CDR3 extends over 17 amino acids. Here the CDR3 reads CASSVDDRGYGATEAFF. CDR3 coding DNA: TGTGCCAGCAGCGTAGACGACAGGGGGTACGGGGCCACTGAAGCTTTCTTT.

V usage is TRBV27 and J usage is TRBJ2-1, with TRBD2 matching over 10 bases. Germline V CDR1 and CDR2: MNHEY, SMNVEV (reference sequence). CDR3 length: 15 amino acids. Trimming at V came to 5 bases and at J to 5 bases, leaving 6 bases not matched to a gene. In DNA form, the CDR3 reads TGTGCCAGCAGTGAGATGGGACTAGCGAACAATGAGCAGTTCTTC. Protein: CASSEMGLANNEQFF.

The chain carries TRBV7-9 and TRBJ2-7; 8 bases are shared with TRBD2. The CDR3 is 14 amino acids. After removal of 7 bases from V and 5 bases from J, the junction contained 10 bases not matched to a gene. The germline gives CDR1 SEHNR, CDR2 FQNEAQ (reference sequence). The DNA for the CDR3 is TGTGCCAGCACCTATAGCGGGACGGGTGACGAGCAGTACTTC. Amino acids: CASTYSGTGDEQYF.

The gene calls are TRBV6-6 and TRBJ1-4, with TRBD1 matching over 8 bases. Germline CDR1 and CDR2: MNHNY and SVGAGI (reference sequence). The CDR3 length is 14 residues. V was pared by 5 bases and J by 7 bases, with 6 bases of the junction left unmatched. The CDR3 sequence is CASSPTGGTEKLFF. CDR3 bases: TGTGCCAGCAGTCCCACAGGGGGGACTGAAAAACTGTTTTTT.

The rearrangement links TRBV6-5 to TRBJ2-3, with D possibly being TRBD2 (5 bases). The CDR3 covers 15 residues. The germline gives CDR1 MNHEY, CDR2 SVGAGI. Trimming cost V 6 bases and J 3 bases, with 16 bases left between them. The CDR3 region has the DNA TGTGCCAGCAGCACTCTGTATAGAGGGACAGATACGCAGTATTTT. As protein: CASSTLYRGTDTQYF.

CDR3 amino acids: CASSVEAGPQPQHF. CDR3 sequence (DNA): TGTGCCAGCAGCGTAGAGGCAGGTCCTCAGCCCCAGCATTTT. This chain joins TRBV9 and TRBJ1-5, with unresolved D. The V gene's germline CDR1 is SGDLS and CDR2 YYNGEE. The CDR3 has 14 amino acids. Trimming pared 0 bases from V and 6 bases from J, leaving 10 bases between.

The rearrangement uses TRBV6-5 and TRBJ2-1; 10 bases agree with TRBD2. The CDR3 has 16 residues. V dropped 2 bases and J dropped 9; count of bases not matched to a gene: 10. The germline V gene encodes CDR1 MNHEY and CDR2 SVGAGI. This chain's CDR3 is CASSYTTSGIGGEQFF. DNA for the CDR3: TGTGCCAGCAGTTACACTACTAGCGGGATAGGCGGTGAGCAGTTCTTC.

The CDR3 protein is CASNAGTGGSYEQYF. The CDR3 bases are TGTGCTAGCAACGCCGGGACAGGGGGATCGTACGAGCAGTACTTC. This chain links TRBV10-3 with TRBJ2-7, with 11 bases lining up with TRBD1. The CDR3 totals 15 residues. Per germline, CDR1 ENHRY and CDR2 SYGVKD.

The V gene is TRBV9, the J gene TRBJ2-7; D is uncertain. This CDR3 comprises 14 residues. Trimming cost V 0 bases and J 2 bases, with 9 bases left between them. CDR1 SGDLS and CDR2 YYNGEE come from the germline V gene. The CDR3 loop reads CASSVAGPPYEQYF. For the CDR3, the DNA is TGTGCCAGCAGCGTAGCGGGCCCCCCCTACGAGCAGTACTTC.

The chain uses TRBV9 and TRBJ1-4; D is ambiguous. Germline loops: CDR1 SGDLS, CDR2 YYNGEE. Trimming removed 3 bases at V and 4 bases at J, with 16 bases between. The CDR3 has 16 residues. The chain's CDR3 is CASSAFEPANNEKLFF. The CDR3 DNA reads as TGTGCCAGCAGCGCTTTCGAGCCAGCAAATAATGAAAAACTGTTTTTT. Looking up the rest from reference TRBV9 and TRBJ1-4 gives the full variable domain: DSGVTQTPKHLITATGQRVTLRCSPRSGDLSVYWYQQSLDQGLQFLIQYYNGEERAKGNILERFSAQQFPDLHSELNLSSLELGDSALYFCASSAFEPANNEKLFFGSGTQLSVL.

CDR3 sequence reads: CASRTGTALSPLHF. The CDR3 nucleotides read TGTGCCAGCAGAACCGGGACGGCCCTTTCACCCCTCCACTTT. The chain is built from TRBV27 and TRBJ1-6, with D tentatively TRBD1 (5 bases). Germline V gene data show CDR1 as MNHEY and CDR2 as SMNVEV (reference sequence). The CDR3 loop spans 14 amino acids. Trimming took off 6 bases at V and 9 bases at J, with 15 bases between the two ends.

The chain links TRBV19 to TRBJ1-5; D is undetermined. Germline V gene data show CDR1 as LNHDA and CDR2 as SQIVND (reference sequence). CDR3 length: 13 residues. V was cut by 11 bases and J by 3 bases, with 14 bases left in between. The DNA for the CDR3 is TGTGCCGGCCAAGGAGGGTACAATCAGCCCCAGCATTTT. It encodes CAGQGGYNQPQHF.

V usage is TRBV27 and J usage is TRBJ2-6, with D hard to call. Germline-derived CDR1 and CDR2 are MNHEY and SMNVEV (reference sequence). Between the trimmed V and J ends, which lost 2 bases and 3 bases, there was a span of 2 bases. This CDR3 spans 13 amino acids. The CDR3 DNA reads TGTGCCAGCAGTTTAGGTGGGGCCAACGTCCTGACTTTC. This translates into CASSLGGANVLTF.

CDR3 nucleotide sequence: TGTGCCAGCAGCGCCGGGACAGGTCGTAATCAGCCCCAGCATTTT. It encodes CASSAGTGRNQPQHF. The J gene is TRBJ1-5, the V gene TRBV9; 8 positions agree with TRBD1. The ends lost 3 bases at V and 4 bases at J; junction bases unmatched: 6. The length of the CDR3 is 15 residues. The germline gives CDR1 SGDLS, CDR2 YYNGEE.